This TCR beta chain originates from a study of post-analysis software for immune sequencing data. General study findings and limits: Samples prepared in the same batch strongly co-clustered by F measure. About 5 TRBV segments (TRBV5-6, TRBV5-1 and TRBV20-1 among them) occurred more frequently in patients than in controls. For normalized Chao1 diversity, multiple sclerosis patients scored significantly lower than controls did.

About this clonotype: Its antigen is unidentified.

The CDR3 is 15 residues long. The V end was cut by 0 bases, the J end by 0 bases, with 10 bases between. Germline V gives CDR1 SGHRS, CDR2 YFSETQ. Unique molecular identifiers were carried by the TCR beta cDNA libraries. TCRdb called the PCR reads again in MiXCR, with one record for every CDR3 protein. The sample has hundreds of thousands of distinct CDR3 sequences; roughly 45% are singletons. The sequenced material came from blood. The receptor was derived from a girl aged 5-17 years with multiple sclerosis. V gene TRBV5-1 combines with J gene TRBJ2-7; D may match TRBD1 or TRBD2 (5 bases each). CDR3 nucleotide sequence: TGCGCCAGCAGCTTGGGGGACGAGAGCTCCTACGAGCAGTACTTC. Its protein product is CASSLGDESSYEQYF.